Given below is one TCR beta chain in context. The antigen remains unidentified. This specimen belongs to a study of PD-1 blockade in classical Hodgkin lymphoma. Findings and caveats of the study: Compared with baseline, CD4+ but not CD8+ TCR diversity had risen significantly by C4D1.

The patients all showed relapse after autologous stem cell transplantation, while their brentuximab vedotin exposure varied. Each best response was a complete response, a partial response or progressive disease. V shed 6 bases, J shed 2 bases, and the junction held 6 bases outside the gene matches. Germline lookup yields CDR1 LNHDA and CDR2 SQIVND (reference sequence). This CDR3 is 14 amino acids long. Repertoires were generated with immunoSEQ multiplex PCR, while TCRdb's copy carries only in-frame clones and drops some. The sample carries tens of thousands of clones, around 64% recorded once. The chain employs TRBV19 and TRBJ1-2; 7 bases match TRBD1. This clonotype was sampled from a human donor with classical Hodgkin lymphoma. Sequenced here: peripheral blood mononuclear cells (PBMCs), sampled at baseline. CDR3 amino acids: CASRSQGRNYGYTF. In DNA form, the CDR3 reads TGTGCCAGTAGGTCACAGGGGAGAAACTATGGCTACACCTTC.